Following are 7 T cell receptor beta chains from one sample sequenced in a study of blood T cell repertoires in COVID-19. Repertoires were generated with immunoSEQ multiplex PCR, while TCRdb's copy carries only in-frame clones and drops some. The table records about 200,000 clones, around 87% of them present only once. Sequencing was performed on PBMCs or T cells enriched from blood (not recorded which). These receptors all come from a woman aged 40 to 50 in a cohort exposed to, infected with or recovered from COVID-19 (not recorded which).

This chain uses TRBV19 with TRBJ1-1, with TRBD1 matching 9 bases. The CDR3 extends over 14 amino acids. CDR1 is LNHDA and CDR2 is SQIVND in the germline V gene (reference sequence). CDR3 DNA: TGTGCAGAGGGGACAGGGTACGTGAACACTGAAGCTTTCTTT. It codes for CAEGTGYVNTEAFF.

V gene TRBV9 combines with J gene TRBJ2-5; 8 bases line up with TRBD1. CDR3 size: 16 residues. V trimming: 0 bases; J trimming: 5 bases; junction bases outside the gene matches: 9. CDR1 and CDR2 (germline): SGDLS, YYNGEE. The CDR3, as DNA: TGTGCCAGCAGCGTAGGGAGCAGGGGGCGCCCGGAGACCCAGTACTTC. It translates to CASSVGSRGRPETQYF.

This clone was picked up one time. The CDR3: CASRTRGAGYEQYF. The CDR3 DNA follows: TGTGCCAGCAGAACCCGCGGGGCCGGGTACGAGCAGTACTTC. This sequence joins TRBV27 and TRBJ2-7; D is perhaps TRBD2 (6 bases). From germline, CDR1 is MNHEY and CDR2 SMNVEV (reference sequence). V was pared by 6 bases and J by 4 bases, with 16 bases between. CDR3 length equals 14 residues.

The CDR3 reads CASSYSTVEQYF. For the CDR3, the DNA is TGTGCCAGCAGTTACTCTACGGTCGAGCAGTACTTC. The V gene is TRBV6-2 or TRBV6-3, the J gene TRBJ2-7; the D is unclear. Trimming left V 0 bases short and J 6 bases short, with 6 bases between. The germline V gene encodes CDR1 MNHEY and CDR2 SVGEGT. This CDR3 has 12 residues.

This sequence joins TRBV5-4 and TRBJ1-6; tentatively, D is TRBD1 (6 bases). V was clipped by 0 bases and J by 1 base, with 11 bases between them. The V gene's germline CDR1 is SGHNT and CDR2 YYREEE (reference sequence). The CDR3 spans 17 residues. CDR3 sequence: CASSLVTGGSYNSPLHF. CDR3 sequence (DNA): TGTGCCAGCAGCTTGGTGACAGGCGGATCCTATAATTCACCCCTCCACTTT.

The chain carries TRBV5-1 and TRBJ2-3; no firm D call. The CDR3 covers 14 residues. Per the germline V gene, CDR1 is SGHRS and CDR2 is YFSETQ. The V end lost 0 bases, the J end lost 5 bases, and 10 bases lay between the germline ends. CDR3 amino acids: CASSLGARQDTQYF. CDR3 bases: TGCGCCAGCAGCTTGGGGGCGCGCCAAGATACGCAGTATTTT.

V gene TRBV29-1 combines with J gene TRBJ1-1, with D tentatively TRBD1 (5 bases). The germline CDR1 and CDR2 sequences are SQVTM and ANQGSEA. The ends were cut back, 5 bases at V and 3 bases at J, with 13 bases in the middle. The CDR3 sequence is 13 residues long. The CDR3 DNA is TGCAGCGTTTCAGGGTCAGGAGACACTGAAGCTTTCTTT. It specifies CSVSGSGDTEAFF.